Shown below are 5 T cell receptor beta chains from a single sample sequenced in a study of blood T cell repertoires in COVID-19. The assay was immunoSEQ multiplex PCR, and TCRdb's table has in-frame clones only and misses some. The table shows around 700,000 clones, with just under 90% occurring only once. Sequences were obtained from peripheral blood. These receptor sequences come from a woman aged 18-29 years with acute or convalescent COVID-19.

The count of this clone is one. The chain recombines TRBV10-2 with TRBJ1-2, with TRBD1 matching 7 bases. J was trimmed by 6 bases and V by 4 bases; bases with no gene match: 5. The CDR3 spans 13 residues. Germline V CDR1 and CDR2: WSHSY, SAAADI. CDR3 amino acids: CASSVPRGNGYTF. In DNA, the CDR3 is TGCGCCAGCAGTGTTCCCAGGGGGAATGGCTACACCTTC.

The chain combines TRBV6-1 with TRBJ1-1, with TRBD1 matching over 7 bases. CDR3 length: 17 amino acids. Unmatched junction bases numbered 16, after V lost 3 bases and J lost 6 bases. CDR1 is MNHNS, CDR2 SASEGT, per germline. CDR3 DNA: TGTGCCAGCAGTGACCGGGGACAGTGGGTCTTGTATTCTGAAGCTTTCTTT. Amino acid sequence: CASSDRGQWVLYSEAFF.

V is TRBV7-9 and J is TRBJ1-2, with TRBD1 as a possible D gene (5 bases). Trimming took off 2 bases at V and 6 bases at J, with 10 bases between the two ends. Germline CDR1 and CDR2: SEHNR and FQNEAQ (reference sequence). The CDR3 is 13 residues long. The CDR3 sequence: CASSLPQQDGYTF. The DNA of the CDR3 is TGTGCCAGCAGCTTACCCCAACAGGATGGCTACACCTTC.

The V call is TRBV18, the J call TRBJ2-7; possible D gene TRBD2, 7 bases. The CDR3 is 15 amino acids. Germline V gene sequence: CDR1 KGHSH, CDR2 LQKENI. Trimming pared 2 bases from V and 2 bases from J, leaving 13 bases between. The DNA of the CDR3 is TGTGCCAGCTCACCAGGGAGGGGGGCTGCCTACGAGCAGTACTTC. The encoded protein is CASSPGRGAAYEQYF.

The chain is built from TRBV7-9 and TRBJ2-3; TRBD2 aligns across 10 bases. CDR1 is SEHNR and CDR2 is FQNEAQ in the germline V gene (reference sequence). The CDR3 consists of 17 residues. The V segment lost 2 bases and the J segment 2 bases; nucleotides outside the gene matches: 7. CDR3 DNA sequence: TGTGCCAGCAGCTTAAGGGAACTAGCGGGGCTCACAGATACGCAGTATTTT. This translates into CASSLRELAGLTDTQYF.